This T cell receptor (beta chain) was profiled in a study of regulatory T cells in long-lasting Graves disease. As for the study in general: Antithyroid drugs had been taken under 3 months by newly diagnosed Graves' patients.

CDR3 regions were amplified by Arm-PCR using iRepertoire HTBI primers to build TCR beta libraries. Using its own MiXCR run on the multiplex PCR reads, TCRdb lists one record per CDR3 protein. The sample shows about 470,000 distinct CDR3 sequences, around 14% of them seen only once. V was pared by 7 bases and J by 4 bases, with 7 bases of the junction left unmatched. Germline assignment: CDR1 SQVTM and CDR2 ANQGSEA. The CDR3 extends over 13 amino acids. Time point described: newly diagnosed GD, antithyroid drugs for less than 3 months. With RNA extracted from PBMCs as input, the TCR library was made. The sample also formed part of further work on T cells in Graves' hyperthyroidism and ophthalmopathy. That investigation notes: Stable Graves' hyperthyroidism denoted no ophthalmopathy progression over 18 months. With a duration under 2 months, the hyperthyroidism was newly diagnosed in patients aged 18 to 65.

This material consisted of peripheral blood mononuclear cells (PBMCs), taken at new diagnosis, from a patient treated with antithyroid drugs. This TCR came from a woman in her twenties or thirties with Graves disease. This chain uses TRBV29-1 with TRBJ2-4; 7 bases match TRBD1. The CDR3 spells CSAGWDRKNIQYF. CDR3 sequence (DNA): TGCAGCGCTGGATGGGACAGAAAAAACATTCAGTACTTC.